Listed below are T cell receptor beta chains from one sample, sequenced in a study of cytomegalovirus exposure and HLA in healthy donors. Generated by immunoSEQ multiplex PCR, the TCRdb table keeps only in-frame clones and is missing some. In the table there are 130,000 or so clones, 65% to 75% of which are singletons. Sequencing was carried out using PBMCs. The receptors here all came from a man aged 40-55 years in good health and CMV-seropositive. Both conserved end residues are part of each CDR3. The D gene is left open where the match is weak. Clone size is shown for a subset of rows, as once, few, many or a class of expanded clone.

V gene: TRBV25-1
D gene: -
CDR3 length: 11
clone size: few
J gene: TRBJ1-1
CDR3 DNA: TGTGCCAGCAGTGAACCCGGTGAAGCTTTCTTT
CDR3 protein: CASSEPGEAFF

V gene: TRBV6-6
D gene: TRBD2
CDR3 length: 15
clone size: -
J gene: TRBJ2-1
CDR3 DNA: TGTGCCAGCAGTTATCTACTAGCGGGAGACAATGAGCAGTTCTTC
CDR3 protein: CASSYLLAGDNEQFF

V gene: TRBV6-1
D gene: TRBD1
CDR3 length: 15
clone size: few
J gene: TRBJ1-2
CDR3 DNA: TGTGCCACTAACGTAGGACAGGGAAAGAACTATGGCTACACCTTC
CDR3 protein: CATNVGQGKNYGYTF

V gene: TRBV11-2
D gene: -
CDR3 length: 15
clone size: few
J gene: TRBJ1-2
CDR3 DNA: TGTGCCAGCAGCTTCCGAGGGTCTTGGGACTATGGCTACACCTTC
CDR3 protein: CASSFRGSWDYGYTF

V gene: TRBV30
D gene: TRBD1
CDR3 length: 12
clone size: -
J gene: TRBJ2-1
CDR3 DNA: TGTGCCTGGAGTATTCCAGGGGGCGAGCAGTTCTTC
CDR3 protein: CAWSIPGGEQFF

V gene: TRBV9
D gene: TRBD1
CDR3 length: 14
clone size: -
J gene: TRBJ2-7
CDR3 DNA: TGTGCCAGCAGCCCTCAGGGGGTCTCCTACGAGCAGTACTTC
CDR3 protein: CASSPQGVSYEQYF

V gene: TRBV6-5
D gene: TRBD1
CDR3 length: 12
clone size: -
J gene: TRBJ2-7
CDR3 DNA: TGTGCATCGGGACAGGGGATCTACGAGCAGTACTTC
CDR3 protein: CASGQGIYEQYF

V gene: TRBV7-6
D gene: -
CDR3 length: 13
clone size: -
J gene: TRBJ1-1
CDR3 DNA: TGTGCCAGCAGCCCTATGAGGCGGACTGAAGCTTTCTTT
CDR3 protein: CASSPMRRTEAFF

V gene: TRBV7-9
D gene: -
CDR3 length: 13
clone size: -
J gene: TRBJ1-2
CDR3 DNA: TGTGCCAGCAGCTTATATCGGGGGTCCGGCTACACCTTC
CDR3 protein: CASSLYRGSGYTF

V gene: TRBV27
D gene: TRBD2
CDR3 length: 16
clone size: few
J gene: TRBJ2-7
CDR3 DNA: TGTGCCAGCAGTTTAACCCAGGGTTCTAGCGGTTTTGAGCAGTACTTC
CDR3 protein: CASSLTQGSSGFEQYF

V gene: TRBV9
D gene: -
CDR3 length: 14
clone size: -
J gene: TRBJ1-6
CDR3 DNA: TGTGCCAGCAGCGTAGTGGGGCACGGTTCACCCCTCCACTTT
CDR3 protein: CASSVVGHGSPLHF

V gene: TRBV28
D gene: -
CDR3 length: 16
clone size: -
J gene: TRBJ2-1
CDR3 DNA: TGTGCCAGCAGTTACACGTTGGCGGGGCGCTACAATGAGCAGTTCTTC
CDR3 protein: CASSYTLAGRYNEQFF

V gene: TRBV7-2
D gene: -
CDR3 length: 14
clone size: -
J gene: TRBJ2-5
CDR3 DNA: TGTGCCAGCAGCTTAGGTGGGGGGCAAGAGACCCAGTACTTC
CDR3 protein: CASSLGGGQETQYF

V gene: TRBV6-5
D gene: -
CDR3 length: 14
clone size: -
J gene: TRBJ1-3
CDR3 DNA: TGTGCCAGCAGTGCGGCAGACTACGGAAACACCATATATTTT
CDR3 protein: CASSAADYGNTIYF

V gene: TRBV19
D gene: TRBD1
CDR3 length: 13
clone size: few
J gene: TRBJ2-5
CDR3 DNA: TGTGCCAGTAGTTGGACAGGGCAAGAGACCCAGTACTTC
CDR3 protein: CASSWTGQETQYF

V gene: TRBV28
D gene: -
CDR3 length: 13
clone size: -
J gene: TRBJ2-6
CDR3 DNA: TGTGCCAGCACAGGGGCTGGGGCCAACGTCCTGACTTTC
CDR3 protein: CASTGAGANVLTF

V gene: TRBV7-2
D gene: TRBD1
CDR3 length: 15
clone size: few
J gene: TRBJ2-7
CDR3 DNA: TGTGCCAGCAGTAGGGACAGGGATTCAAGGTACGAGCAGTACTTC
CDR3 protein: CASSRDRDSRYEQYF

V gene: TRBV7-9
D gene: TRBD1
CDR3 length: 14
clone size: -
J gene: TRBJ1-1
CDR3 DNA: TGTGCCAGCAGCTTAGGACAGGGGTTCACTGAAGCTTTCTTT
CDR3 protein: CASSLGQGFTEAFF

V gene: TRBV28
D gene: TRBD2
CDR3 length: 15
clone size: once
J gene: TRBJ2-7
CDR3 DNA: TGTGCCAGCAGTTTATCGCTAGCGGGAGGTTACGAGCAGTACTTC
CDR3 protein: CASSLSLAGGYEQYF

V gene: TRBV7-8
D gene: TRBD1
CDR3 length: 16
clone size: -
J gene: TRBJ1-5
CDR3 DNA: TGTGCCAGCAGCTCCGGGACAGCAGAACTCAATCAGCCCCAGCATTTT
CDR3 protein: CASSSGTAELNQPQHF

V gene: TRBV5-1
D gene: -
CDR3 length: 14
clone size: few
J gene: TRBJ2-7
CDR3 DNA: TGCGCCAGCAGCCAGGACAGTGTTTCCTACGAGCAGTACTTC
CDR3 protein: CASSQDSVSYEQYF

V gene: TRBV27
D gene: TRBD1
CDR3 length: 14
clone size: -
J gene: TRBJ1-2
CDR3 DNA: TGTGCCAGCACCTCCGGACAGGGGGTCCATGGCTACACCTTC
CDR3 protein: CASTSGQGVHGYTF

V gene: TRBV7-6
D gene: -
CDR3 length: 15
clone size: -
J gene: TRBJ1-4
CDR3 DNA: TGTGCCAGCAGCCCCCAGGGCAGGGAGGGTGAAAAACTGTTTTTT
CDR3 protein: CASSPQGREGEKLFF

V gene: TRBV5-1
D gene: TRBD1
CDR3 length: 15
clone size: -
J gene: TRBJ1-2
CDR3 DNA: TGCGCCAGCAGCGAGGGACAGTCCTTGTACTATGGCTACACCTTC
CDR3 protein: CASSEGQSLYYGYTF

V gene: TRBV4-1
D gene: TRBD1
CDR3 length: 19
clone size: -
J gene: TRBJ2-6
CDR3 DNA: TGCGCCAGCAGCCAAGTTTGGGGGACAGGGGACTCTGGGGCCAACGTCCTGACTTTC
CDR3 protein: CASSQVWGTGDSGANVLTF

V gene: TRBV4-2
D gene: -
CDR3 length: 16
clone size: -
J gene: TRBJ1-1
CDR3 DNA: TGTGCCAGCAGCCCTTGGGGGGGAGGTCTGGGCACTGAAGCTTTCTTT
CDR3 protein: CASSPWGGGLGTEAFF

V gene: TRBV9
D gene: -
CDR3 length: 13
clone size: -
J gene: TRBJ1-1
CDR3 DNA: TGTGCCAGCAGCGCACACAGCAACACTGAAGCTTTCTTT
CDR3 protein: CASSAHSNTEAFF

V gene: TRBV12-1
D gene: -
CDR3 length: 17
clone size: -
J gene: TRBJ1-2
CDR3 DNA: TGTGCCAGCAGCCCGGGGAGGGGACCGCTTTGGGACTATGGCTACACCTTC
CDR3 protein: CASSPGRGPLWDYGYTF

V gene: TRBV27
D gene: TRBD1
CDR3 length: 17
clone size: -
J gene: TRBJ2-6
CDR3 DNA: TGTGCCAGCAGTATCACAGGGGGTCCGTCTGGGGCCAACGTCCTGACTTTC
CDR3 protein: CASSITGGPSGANVLTF

V gene: TRBV5-1
D gene: -
CDR3 length: 12
clone size: -
J gene: TRBJ2-5
CDR3 DNA: TGCGCCAGCAGCTCCCTCCAAGAGACCCAGTACTTC
CDR3 protein: CASSSLQETQYF

V gene: TRBV6-1
D gene: -
CDR3 length: 18
clone size: -
J gene: TRBJ1-3
CDR3 DNA: TGTGCCAGCAGTGGCACCCTAGGGGGAGTGGTGGCTGGAAACACCATATATTTT
CDR3 protein: CASSGTLGGVVAGNTIYF

V gene: TRBV28
D gene: -
CDR3 length: 12
clone size: -
J gene: TRBJ1-1
CDR3 DNA: TGTGCCACCTTGAACAGCTACACTGAAGCTTTCTTT
CDR3 protein: CATLNSYTEAFF

V gene: TRBV18
D gene: TRBD1
CDR3 length: 16
clone size: -
J gene: TRBJ1-5
CDR3 DNA: TGTGCCAGCTCTACCGGGACAGGGGGAAGCAATCAGCCCCAGCATTTT
CDR3 protein: CASSTGTGGSNQPQHF

V gene: TRBV29-1
D gene: -
CDR3 length: 14
clone size: -
J gene: TRBJ2-1
CDR3 DNA: TGCAGCGTTGAAAGACTAGGGGCCTACAATGAGCAGTTCTTC
CDR3 protein: CSVERLGAYNEQFF

V gene: TRBV5-6
D gene: -
CDR3 length: 15
clone size: -
J gene: TRBJ1-1
CDR3 DNA: TGTGCCAGCAGCTTGGCCAGGGGAGCGTACACTGAAGCTTTCTTT
CDR3 protein: CASSLARGAYTEAFF

V gene: TRBV5-1
D gene: TRBD1
CDR3 length: 15
clone size: -
J gene: TRBJ1-5
CDR3 DNA: TGCGCCAGCAGCTTGGGGGACAGGGAGAGACAGCCCCAGCATTTT
CDR3 protein: CASSLGDRERQPQHF

V gene: TRBV6-1
D gene: TRBD1
CDR3 length: 13
clone size: -
J gene: TRBJ2-3
CDR3 DNA: TGTGCCCTCCGACAGGGGAGCACAGATACGCAGTATTTT
CDR3 protein: CALRQGSTDTQYF

V gene: TRBV7-2
D gene: -
CDR3 length: 17
clone size: -
J gene: TRBJ1-2
CDR3 DNA: TGTGCCAGCAGCTTAGCTCTTTCAGGTACCTCCTCCTATGGCTACACCTTC
CDR3 protein: CASSLALSGTSSYGYTF

V gene: TRBV6-1
D gene: TRBD2
CDR3 length: 17
clone size: few
J gene: TRBJ2-3
CDR3 DNA: TGTGCCAGCAGTGAAGTAGTTGCGGGGGGGCCAACAGATACGCAGTATTTT
CDR3 protein: CASSEVVAGGPTDTQYF

V gene: TRBV10-2
D gene: TRBD2
CDR3 length: 18
clone size: -
J gene: TRBJ2-1
CDR3 DNA: TGCGCCAGCAGGGGCCTGGCGGGAGGGCCGTTATCCTACAATGAGCAGTTCTTC
CDR3 protein: CASRGLAGGPLSYNEQFF

V gene: TRBV5-4
D gene: TRBD2
CDR3 length: 15
clone size: -
J gene: TRBJ2-2
CDR3 DNA: TGTGCCAGCAGCTGGCTAGCGGGGGGGCCCGGGGAGCTGTTTTTT
CDR3 protein: CASSWLAGGPGELFF

V gene: TRBV2
D gene: -
CDR3 length: 14
clone size: -
J gene: TRBJ1-5
CDR3 DNA: TGTGCCAGCAGTGAAGGCAGGGCAAGACAGCCCCAGCATTTT
CDR3 protein: CASSEGRARQPQHF

V gene: TRBV5-4
D gene: TRBD2
CDR3 length: 15
clone size: -
J gene: TRBJ2-7
CDR3 DNA: TGTGCCAGCAGCTTGGGACTAGCGGGATCCTCCGAGCAGTACTTC
CDR3 protein: CASSLGLAGSSEQYF

V gene: TRBV30
D gene: TRBD1
CDR3 length: 16
clone size: -
J gene: TRBJ1-3
CDR3 DNA: TGTGCCTGGAAGAACTTGGGACAGGGCGTTGGAAACACCATATATTTT
CDR3 protein: CAWKNLGQGVGNTIYF

V gene: TRBV6-6
D gene: TRBD1
CDR3 length: 15
clone size: few
J gene: TRBJ1-4
CDR3 DNA: TGTGCCAGCAGCACATCGGGACAGGGAAACCGAAAACTGTTTTTT
CDR3 protein: CASSTSGQGNRKLFF

V gene: TRBV27
D gene: TRBD2
CDR3 length: 17
clone size: -
J gene: TRBJ2-1
CDR3 DNA: TGTGCCAGCAGTTTCCTTATTGGGGAGGGGCCTTACAATGAGCAGTTCTTC
CDR3 protein: CASSFLIGEGPYNEQFF

V gene: TRBV28
D gene: TRBD1
CDR3 length: 14
clone size: -
J gene: TRBJ1-2
CDR3 DNA: TGTGCCAGCAGGCGACAGGGGGCGGACTATGGCTACACCTTC
CDR3 protein: CASRRQGADYGYTF

V gene: TRBV6-5
D gene: TRBD1
CDR3 length: 11
clone size: few
J gene: TRBJ2-1
CDR3 DNA: TGTGCCAGCAGTAGACAGGGGCCGCAGTTCTTC
CDR3 protein: CASSRQGPQFF

V gene: TRBV7-9
D gene: TRBD1
CDR3 length: 13
clone size: -
J gene: TRBJ1-1
CDR3 DNA: TGTGCCAGCAGCTTATCACTGACAGGGGAAGCTTTCTTT
CDR3 protein: CASSLSLTGEAFF

V gene: TRBV9
D gene: -
CDR3 length: 13
clone size: once
J gene: TRBJ1-1
CDR3 DNA: TGTGCCAGCAGCGAGGGCAACAGGGCTGAAGCTTTCTTT
CDR3 protein: CASSEGNRAEAFF